The clone carrying this T cell receptor beta chain was detected only a few times. Libraries were prepared by immunoSEQ multiplex PCR; TCRdb keeps only in-frame clonotypes and omits some of them. The table includes tens of thousands of clones, about 92% detected once. This sample was included in a study of T cell changes during pregnancy in multiple sclerosis. Between the trimmed V and J ends, which lost 4 bases and 5 bases, there was a span of 18 bases. Germline assignment: CDR1 SGDLS and CDR2 YYNGEE. The CDR3 contains 15 residues. The J gene is TRBJ1-1, the V gene TRBV9, with D possibly being TRBD1 (5 bases). The input for sequencing was CD8+ T cells from peripheral blood mononuclear cells, taken before pregnancy. This sequence was found in a female donor with multiple sclerosis, enrolled in a pregnancy study. The CDR3 region has the DNA TGTGCCAGCAGCCCCGGGGGTGGGTTGGGGACTGAAGCTTTCTTT. It translates to CASSPGGGLGTEAFF.